These T cell receptor beta chains were read from a single sample in a study of T cell responses to AZD1222 COVID-19 vaccine. Assay: immunoSEQ multiplex PCR; the TCRdb copy retains only in-frame clones and omits some. Among about 94,000 clones listed, roughly 88% were seen once. This specimen consisted of peripheral blood, obtained 28 days after the second AZD1222 dose. Every receptor here comes from an adult who received the AZD1222 COVID-19 vaccine. Both conserved end residues are part of each CDR3. D genes are given only for firm matches. Rows give clone size only sometimes, using once, few, many, or a class for an expanded clone.

abundance: NA
d_gene: TRBD1
v_gene: TRBV18
j_gene: TRBJ2-5
CDR3aa: CASSPRGRGRETQYF
CDR3nt: TGTGCCAGCTCACCACGGGGCAGGGGGCGAGAGACCCAGTACTTC

abundance: NA
d_gene: NA
v_gene: TRBV19
j_gene: TRBJ1-5
CDR3aa: CASSIAVGPSRNQPQHF
CDR3nt: TGTGCCAGTAGTATAGCTGTTGGACCCTCAAGGAATCAGCCCCAGCATTTT

abundance: NA
d_gene: NA
v_gene: TRBV29-1
j_gene: TRBJ1-5
CDR3aa: CSVGDFSNQPQHF
CDR3nt: TGCAGCGTTGGGGATTTTAGCAATCAGCCCCAGCATTTT

abundance: once
d_gene: NA
v_gene: TRBV29-1
j_gene: TRBJ2-1
CDR3aa: CSAVPLGLGMFF
CDR3nt: TGCAGCGCCGTCCCCTTAGGGTTGGGGATGTTCTTC

abundance: NA
d_gene: NA
v_gene: TRBV10-3
j_gene: TRBJ2-3
CDR3aa: CAISSYEEGTQYF
CDR3nt: TGTGCCATCAGCTCCTACGAAGAGGGTACGCAGTATTTT

abundance: NA
d_gene: NA
v_gene: TRBV27
j_gene: TRBJ1-1
CDR3aa: CASSPGGGGGTEAFF
CDR3nt: TGTGCCAGCAGTCCCGGGGGGGGCGGGGGCACTGAAGCTTTCTTT

abundance: NA
d_gene: NA
v_gene: TRBV19
j_gene: TRBJ2-2
CDR3aa: CASSMFGVNTGELFF
CDR3nt: TGTGCCAGTAGTATGTTCGGGGTCAACACCGGGGAGCTGTTTTTT

abundance: NA
d_gene: TRBD2
v_gene: TRBV27
j_gene: TRBJ2-7
CDR3aa: CASSFGIGGIPYEQYF
CDR3nt: TGTGCCAGCAGTTTTGGGATCGGGGGGATTCCCTACGAGCAGTACTTC

abundance: few
d_gene: NA
v_gene: TRBV7-2
j_gene: TRBJ1-1
CDR3aa: CASSLELGVAFF
CDR3nt: TGTGCCAGCAGCTTAGAGTTGGGGGTGGCTTTCTTT

abundance: NA
d_gene: NA
v_gene: TRBV11-2
j_gene: TRBJ2-5
CDR3aa: CASSLGDQGIRQETQYF
CDR3nt: TGTGCCAGCAGCTTGGGGGATCAGGGCATCCGACAAGAGACCCAGTACTTC

abundance: NA
d_gene: TRBD1
v_gene: TRBV13
j_gene: TRBJ1-2
CDR3aa: CASSPNRGRDYGYTF
CDR3nt: TGTGCCAGCAGCCCCAACAGGGGGAGGGACTATGGCTACACCTTC

abundance: NA
d_gene: NA
v_gene: TRBV30
j_gene: TRBJ1-1
CDR3aa: CAWSLVNTEAFF
CDR3nt: TGTGCCTGGAGTCTAGTGAACACTGAAGCTTTCTTT

abundance: NA
d_gene: NA
v_gene: TRBV28
j_gene: TRBJ2-5
CDR3aa: CASSTLAGTEQETQYF
CDR3nt: TGTGCCAGCAGCACGCTGGCGGGGACAGAGCAAGAGACCCAGTACTTC

abundance: NA
d_gene: TRBD1
v_gene: TRBV24-1
j_gene: TRBJ2-2
CDR3aa: CAVRTGSDETGELFF
CDR3nt: TGTGCCGTACGGACAGGGAGTGACGAAACCGGGGAGCTGTTTTTT

abundance: NA
d_gene: NA
v_gene: TRBV6-2/TRBV6-3
j_gene: TRBJ1-1
CDR3aa: CASSYHSGATEAFF
CDR3nt: TGTGCCAGCAGTTACCATTCGGGGGCCACTGAAGCTTTCTTT

abundance: NA
d_gene: TRBD1
v_gene: TRBV10-3
j_gene: TRBJ1-2
CDR3aa: CAISEGQARAWGYTF
CDR3nt: TGTGCCATCAGTGAGGGACAGGCAAGGGCCTGGGGCTACACCTTC

abundance: NA
d_gene: NA
v_gene: TRBV15
j_gene: TRBJ2-1
CDR3aa: CATSRGGGIAYNEQFF
CDR3nt: TGTGCCACCAGCAGAGGTGGGGGAATTGCCTACAATGAGCAGTTCTTC

abundance: NA
d_gene: NA
v_gene: TRBV3-1/TRBV3-2
j_gene: TRBJ2-2
CDR3aa: CASSKGSLSGTGELFF
CDR3nt: TGTGCCAGCAGCAAGGGGTCGTTAAGTGGGACCGGGGAGCTGTTTTTT

abundance: NA
d_gene: NA
v_gene: TRBV6-5
j_gene: TRBJ1-2
CDR3aa: CASSLALRVGYTF
CDR3nt: TGTGCCAGCAGTTTGGCACTTCGAGTGGGCTACACCTTC

abundance: NA
d_gene: NA
v_gene: TRBV28
j_gene: TRBJ2-7
CDR3aa: CASSPGQTTVSYEQYF
CDR3nt: TGTGCCAGCAGTCCCGGACAGACCACCGTCTCCTACGAGCAGTACTTC

abundance: NA
d_gene: NA
v_gene: TRBV11-2
j_gene: TRBJ1-5
CDR3aa: CASSSYEGQPQHF
CDR3nt: TGTGCCAGCAGCTCATATGAAGGCCAGCCCCAGCATTTT

abundance: NA
d_gene: NA
v_gene: TRBV3-1/TRBV3-2
j_gene: TRBJ1-1
CDR3aa: CASSQLDTEAFF
CDR3nt: TGTGCCAGCAGCCAACTGGATACTGAAGCTTTCTTT

abundance: NA
d_gene: NA
v_gene: TRBV4-1
j_gene: TRBJ2-1
CDR3aa: CASSQDRGYNEQFF
CDR3nt: TGCGCCAGCAGCCAAGATCGGGGATACAATGAGCAGTTCTTC

abundance: NA
d_gene: NA
v_gene: TRBV5-6
j_gene: TRBJ1-1
CDR3aa: CASSLFGTEAFF
CDR3nt: TGTGCCAGCAGCTTGTTCGGGACTGAAGCTTTCTTT

abundance: NA
d_gene: NA
v_gene: TRBV5-6
j_gene: TRBJ1-2
CDR3aa: CASSLVDRDYGYTF
CDR3nt: TGTGCCAGCAGCTTGGTTGACAGAGACTATGGCTACACCTTC

abundance: few
d_gene: NA
v_gene: TRBV23-1
j_gene: TRBJ2-3
CDR3aa: CASIHTQYF
CDR3nt: TGCGCCAGCATCCATACGCAGTATTTT

abundance: NA
d_gene: NA
v_gene: TRBV6-6
j_gene: TRBJ2-1
CDR3aa: CASSYSIENEQFF
CDR3nt: TGTGCCAGCAGTTACTCGATAGAGAATGAGCAGTTCTTC

abundance: NA
d_gene: TRBD1
v_gene: TRBV19
j_gene: TRBJ1-1
CDR3aa: CASRDRDRYRGQGAFF
CDR3nt: TGTGCCAGCCGTGACCGGGACAGGTACCGGGGCCAGGGAGCTTTCTTT